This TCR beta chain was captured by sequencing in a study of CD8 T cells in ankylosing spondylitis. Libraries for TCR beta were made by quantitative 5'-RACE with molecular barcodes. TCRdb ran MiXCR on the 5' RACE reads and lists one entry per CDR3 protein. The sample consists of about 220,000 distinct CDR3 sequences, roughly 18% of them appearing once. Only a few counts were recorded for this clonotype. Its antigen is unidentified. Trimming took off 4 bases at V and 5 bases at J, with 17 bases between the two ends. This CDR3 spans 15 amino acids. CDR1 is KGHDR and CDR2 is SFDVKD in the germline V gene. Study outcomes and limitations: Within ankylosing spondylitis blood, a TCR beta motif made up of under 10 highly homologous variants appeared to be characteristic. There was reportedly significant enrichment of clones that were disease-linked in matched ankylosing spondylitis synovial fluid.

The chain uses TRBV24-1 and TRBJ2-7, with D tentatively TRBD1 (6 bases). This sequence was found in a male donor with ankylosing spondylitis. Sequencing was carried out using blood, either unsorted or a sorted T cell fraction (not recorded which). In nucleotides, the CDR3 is TGTGCCACCAGTGAAAAAACAGGGAGCATGGACGAGCAGTACTTC. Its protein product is CATSEKTGSMDEQYF.